This T cell receptor beta chain was captured by sequencing in a study of cytomegalovirus exposure and HLA in healthy donors. V was clipped by 1 base and J by 4 bases, with 12 bases between them. Germline values: CDR1 LGHNA, CDR2 YSLEER. This CDR3 is 15 amino acids long. The PCR had 60 Vbeta and 13 Jbeta primers. The table came from immunoSEQ multiplex PCR; TCRdb's copy has only in-frame clones and leaves some out. Of around 200,000 clones in the sample, over 70% are singletons; the top ten hold 3.8%. Sequenced material: PBMCs. This TCR came from a man over 45 in good health and CMV-seronegative. The genes are TRBV4-3 and TRBJ2-3; perhaps TRBD2 as D (6 bases). CDR3 sequence: CASSQGNSGSDTQYF. For the CDR3, the DNA is TGCGCCAGCAGCCAAGGGAATAGCGGATCAGATACGCAGTATTTT.